The following is a T cell receptor beta chain sequence with its context. What it binds is unknown. This sample is part of a study of PD-1 blockade in classical Hodgkin lymphoma. Study information: Every 2 weeks, patients had 3 mg/kg nivolumab intravenously.

Repertoires were generated with immunoSEQ multiplex PCR, while TCRdb's copy carries only in-frame clones and drops some. The sample yields thousands of clones, around 73% seen once. Study-level findings and limits: Still unresolved is the cause of the repertoire differences, which may be disease activity or prior therapy. By C4D1, CD4+ diversity increased significantly, especially in complete responders.

Germline CDR1 reads SEHNR; CDR2 reads FQNEAQ (reference sequence). This CDR3 has 16 amino acids. J was trimmed by 0 bases and V by 5 bases; bases with no gene match: 7. Sample time point: cycle 4 day 1 (C4D1), after 6 weeks of nivolumab. All trial patients relapsed after autologous stem cell transplantation. Applied to thawed PBMCs, magnetic negative selection was the method used to isolate CD8+ T cells. When best responses were assessed, they were complete response, partial response or progressive disease. This chain connects TRBV7-9 to TRBJ2-5; 9 positions match TRBD2. The source was CD8+ T cells from blood, collected before the fourth cycle of nivolumab. The receptor was isolated from a human donor with classical Hodgkin lymphoma. The CDR3 nucleotides are TGTGCCAGCAGCCCCCTAAGCGGGGGGTACCAAGAGACCCAGTACTTC. It specifies CASSPLSGGYQETQYF.